Shown below are 27 T cell receptor beta chains from a single sample sequenced in a study of T-cell memory formation after mild COVID-19. TCRdb analysed the 5' RACE reads with MiXCR anew, one entry per CDR3 protein. The data contain around 150,000 distinct CDR3 sequences, more than 9% of them singletons. Sequencing input: PBMCs or a T cell subset sorted from them (not recorded which). The receptor source for this set is a young man who had mild COVID-19 (a few samples of this study predate the infection). Cell type and time point are not known.

The chain links TRBV6-2 or TRBV6-3 to TRBJ1-6; D might be TRBD1 (5 bases). The CDR3 totals 15 residues. CDR1 MNHEY and CDR2 SVGEGT come from the germline V gene. The V end lost 7 bases, the J end lost 10 bases, and 20 bases lay between the germline ends. This chain's CDR3 is CASNQVRGVKSPLHF. As DNA, the CDR3 is TGTGCCAGCAACCAAGTACGAGGGGTGAAGTCACCCCTCCACTTT.

This clonotype was picked up many times. The chain combines TRBV3-1 with TRBJ1-6, with D unresolved. The CDR3 is 13 residues long. The V end was cut by 0 bases, the J end by 10 bases, with 7 bases between. Germline CDR1 is LGHDT and CDR2 is YNNKEL (reference sequence). CDR3 protein: CASSQDWSSPLHF. As DNA, the CDR3 is TGTGCCAGCAGCCAAGATTGGTCGTCACCCCTCCACTTT.

This clonotype showed up just a few times. This sequence joins TRBV28 and TRBJ2-3, with unresolved D. The CDR3 is 13 residues long. Per germline, CDR1 MDHEN and CDR2 SYDVKM. The germline V and J ends were trimmed by 7 bases and 0 bases, with 8 bases remaining between them. CDR3 DNA: TGTGCCAGCACGAGACCTAGCACAGATACGCAGTATTTT. It yields the protein CASTRPSTDTQYF.

This clonotype came up many times. The rearrangement joins TRBV7-2 to TRBJ2-3; D might be TRBD1 or TRBD2, each matching 5 bases. CDR1 SGHTA and CDR2 FQGNSA come from the germline V gene. The germline V and J ends were trimmed by 1 base and 2 bases, with 16 bases remaining between them. The CDR3 length is 17 residues. DNA of the CDR3: TGTGCCAGCAGCTTAGGGGTCCAACGGGGCACCACAGATACGCAGTATTTT. Its translation is CASSLGVQRGTTDTQYF.

This clonotype was picked up a small number of times. This chain links TRBV2 with TRBJ1-1, with 7 bases lining up with TRBD1. V trimming: 6 bases; J trimming: 6 bases; junction bases outside the gene matches: 7. CDR1 is SNHLY and CDR2 is FYNNEI in the germline V gene. CDR3 length: 13 residues. CDR3 nucleotide sequence: TGTGCCAGCAGCCCCGACAGGGCCCCTGAAGCTTTCTTT. It yields the protein CASSPDRAPEAFF.

This clonotype occurred many times. This chain links TRBV15 with TRBJ2-3; D is perhaps TRBD1 or TRBD2 (6 bases each). Trimming removed 8 bases at V and 2 bases at J, with 11 bases between. The CDR3 spans 13 residues. Germline lookup yields CDR1 LNHNV and CDR2 YYDKDF (reference sequence). The CDR3 DNA follows: TGTGCCACCGACGGGGGCCCCACAGATACGCAGTATTTT. Its protein product is CATDGGPTDTQYF.

Only a few counts were recorded for this clonotype. CDR3 amino acids: CASSILARYSEAFF. The DNA for the CDR3 is TGTGCCAGTAGTATCCTGGCCCGCTACAGTGAAGCTTTCTTT. The chain employs TRBV19 and TRBJ1-1; D remains ambiguous. CDR1 and CDR2 from the germline V gene are LNHDA and SQIVND (reference sequence). V shed 3 bases and J shed 7 bases, with 15 bases lying between them. This CDR3 region has 14 residues.

This clonotype was seen more than once but under ten times. The genes are TRBV20-1 and TRBJ1-1; D gene ambiguous. The CDR3 loop spans 11 amino acids. CDR1 and CDR2 (germline): DFQATT, SNEGSKA (reference sequence). The V gene lost 5 bases and the J gene lost 4 bases, with 8 bases spanning the gap. The CDR3 reads CSAQISTEAFF. Here the CDR3 DNA reads TGCAGTGCTCAGATAAGCACTGAAGCTTTCTTT.

This clonotype was detected a few times. CDR3 residues: CSARVGAYTEAFF. DNA for the CDR3: TGCAGTGCTAGAGTGGGGGCTTACACTGAAGCTTTCTTT. V is TRBV20-1 and J is TRBJ1-1; TRBD1 might be the D (6 bases). V dropped 1 base and J dropped 3 bases, with 9 bases sitting between them. Germline loops: CDR1 DFQATT, CDR2 SNEGSKA (reference sequence). This CDR3 is 13 amino acids long.

The CDR3 sequence: CASSAQPAVLNTEAFF. For the CDR3, the DNA is TGTGCCAGCAGTGCGCAACCGGCGGTTCTGAACACTGAAGCTTTCTTT. The genes are TRBV6-1 and TRBJ1-1; D unresolved. Germline CDR1 reads MNHNS; CDR2 reads SASEGT. V was cut by 4 bases and J by 0 bases, with 15 bases left in between. This CDR3 contains 16 residues.

This clonotype showed up just a few times. The chain links TRBV2 to TRBJ2-1, with TRBD2 matching over 8 bases. Trimming cost V 4 bases and J 9 bases; bases outside gene matches: 11. This CDR3 is built from 15 residues. CDR1 and CDR2 from the germline V gene are SNHLY and FYNNEI. CDR3 in amino acids: CASSGPASGFGEQFF. The DNA for the CDR3 is TGTGCCAGCAGTGGTCCGGCTAGCGGGTTCGGTGAGCAGTTCTTC.

The chain combines TRBV6-6 with TRBJ2-3; unclear D gene. The V end was cut by 6 bases, the J end by 3 bases, with 10 bases between. The CDR3 totals 13 residues. Germline-derived CDR1 and CDR2 are MNHNY and SVGAGI (reference sequence). The CDR3 nucleotides are TGTGCCAGCAGACCCGCTCCAACAGATACGCAGTATTTT. It encodes CASRPAPTDTQYF.

For this clonotype: An end of the junction differs from the germline gene, which may be a read error. The DNA for the CDR3 is TGCAGTGCGAGAGAACCAGGGCAAGAAGCTTTCTTT. Translation gives CSAREPGQEAFF. The V call is TRBV20-1, the J call TRBJ1-1; weak D call: TRBD1 (5 bases). The CDR3 has 12 amino acids. Germline CDR1 is DFQATT and CDR2 is SNEGSKA (reference sequence).

V is TRBV25-1 and J is TRBJ2-3, with D hard to call. The length of the CDR3 is 13 residues. Germline V gene data show CDR1 as MGHDK and CDR2 as SYGVNS. The ends were cut back, 7 bases at V and 4 bases at J, with 12 bases in the middle. CDR3 nucleotides: TGTGCCAGCACTTTAGGCCGCGCAGATACGCAGTATTTT. This codes for CASTLGRADTQYF.

In its sample, this clonotype was seen a few times. The V and J genes are TRBV12-3 or TRBV12-4 and TRBJ1-6; D is uncertain. V was shortened by 3 bases and J by 8 bases, with 11 bases between the two germline ends. The CDR3 runs 14 residues. CDR3 DNA: TGTGCCAGCAGTTTTCTGGTGAGGGATTCACCCCTCCACTTT. Translation gives CASSFLVRDSPLHF.

This chain links TRBV28 with TRBJ1-2, with a possible D match to TRBD1 (6 bases). Germline assignment: CDR1 MDHEN and CDR2 SYDVKM. V dropped 6 bases and J dropped 8 bases, with 10 bases sitting between them. This CDR3 spans 11 amino acids. CDR3 protein: CASSPRGGYTF. Written as DNA, the CDR3 is TGTGCCAGCAGCCCCAGGGGAGGCTACACCTTC.

This clonotype was seen only a few times. The V call is TRBV10-3, the J call TRBJ2-7; perhaps TRBD1 as D (6 bases). The germline V and J ends were trimmed by 2 bases and 5 bases, with 13 bases remaining between them. From germline, CDR1 is ENHRY and CDR2 SYGVKD. CDR3 size: 14 residues. The CDR3 sequence: CAISETYRVHEQYF. CDR3 coding DNA: TGTGCCATCAGTGAGACCTACAGGGTCCACGAGCAGTACTTC.

The J gene is TRBJ2-2, the V gene TRBV9, with D unclear. CDR1 SGDLS and CDR2 YYNGEE come from the germline V gene. The CDR3 has 15 residues. Trimming removed 2 bases at V and 0 bases at J, with 8 bases between. The CDR3 spells CASSVRGPNTGELFF. The CDR3 region has the DNA TGTGCCAGCAGCGTGAGAGGCCCGAACACCGGGGAGCTGTTTTTT.

This sequence joins TRBV5-6 and TRBJ1-4; a weak D match, TRBD1 (5 bases). The CDR3 extends over 17 amino acids. Trimming took 1 base from V and 2 from J, leaving 15 bases between them. Looked up from germline, CDR1 is SGHDT and CDR2 is YYEEEE. The CDR3 protein is CASSLLGEGATNEKLFF. CDR3 nucleotide sequence: TGTGCCAGCAGCTTGCTGGGGGAAGGGGCCACTAATGAAAAACTGTTTTTT.

This clonotype has more than one count but fewer than ten. The chain employs TRBV20-1 and TRBJ1-5; D is ambiguous. This CDR3 has 13 amino acids. V was pared by 3 bases and J by 2 bases, with 8 bases between. CDR1 is DFQATT, CDR2 SNEGSKA, per germline (reference sequence). Here the CDR3 reads CSARSSGNQPQHF. CDR3 DNA sequence: TGCAGTGCTAGGTCTAGTGGCAATCAGCCCCAGCATTTT.

As concerns this clonotype: This may arise from a read error, as a much more abundant clone is one base away. The CDR3 spells CASSFTGPDTDTQYF. Written as DNA, the CDR3 is TGTGCCAGCAGCTTTACGGGACCGGACACAGATACGCAGTATTTT. This chain links TRBV7-2 with TRBJ2-3; D may correspond to TRBD1 or TRBD2 (5 bases each). The V end was cut by 3 bases, the J end by 2 bases, with 12 bases between. CDR3 length: 15 residues. Germline CDR1 is SGHTA and CDR2 is FQGNSA.

This clonotype was detected a few times. The rearrangement uses TRBV7-3 and TRBJ2-3, with D possibly matching TRBD2 (5 bases). Germline CDR1 SGHTA, CDR2 FQGTGA. This CDR3 region has 16 residues. Deletions cut 5 bases from V and 0 bases from J, with 15 bases between. For the CDR3, the DNA is TGTGCCAGCAGCGCAAGCGCGGCGGGCAGCACAGATACGCAGTATTTT. As protein: CASSASAAGSTDTQYF. Variable domain in full (rest from reference TRBV7-3 and TRBJ2-3): GAGVSQTPSNKVTEKGKYVELRCDPISGHTALYWYRQSLGQGPEFLIYFQGTGAADDSGLPNDRFFAVRPEGSVSTLKIQRTERGDSAVYLCASSASAAGSTDTQYFGPGTRLTVL.

This clonotype was seen only a few times. The chain couples TRBV19 to TRBJ2-5; 8 bases fit TRBD2. V was pared by 2 bases and J by 3 bases, with 5 bases of the junction left unmatched. Germline V gene lookup returns CDR1 LNHDA and CDR2 SQIVND (reference sequence). The CDR3 has 15 residues. CDR3 DNA sequence: TGTGCCAGTAGTATAAACGGGGGGGCAAAAGAGACCCAGTACTTC. Its protein is CASSINGGAKETQYF.

The rearrangement links TRBV3-1 to TRBJ2-1, with 8 nucleotides matching TRBD1. Losses at the gene ends were 7 bases for V and 5 bases for J; bases not matched to a gene: 4. CDR3 length equals 13 residues. The germline V gene encodes CDR1 LGHDT and CDR2 YNNKEL (reference sequence). The CDR3 sequence is CASTRTGNNEQFF. The DNA of the CDR3 is TGTGCCAGCACCCGGACAGGGAACAATGAGCAGTTCTTC.

Only a few counts were recorded for this clonotype. This chain joins TRBV5-1 and TRBJ2-5; TRBD2 aligns across 7 bases. The V gene's germline CDR1 is SGHRS and CDR2 YFSETQ. This CDR3 has 13 residues. V was pared by 6 bases and J by 2 bases, with 4 bases of the junction left unmatched. In DNA, the CDR3 is TGCGCCAGCAAGAGCGGGGCTCAAGAGACCCAGTACTTC. Residues: CASKSGAQETQYF. Using reference TRBV5-1 and TRBJ2-5 for the parts outside the CDR3, the full variable domain is KAGVTQTPRYLIKTRGQQVTLSCSPISGHRSVSWYQQTPGQGLQFLFEYFSETQRNKGNFPGRFSGRQFSNSRSEMNVSTLELGDSALYLCASKSGAQETQYFGPGTRLLVL.

This clonotype was picked up a small number of times. The junction differs from germline at one of its ends, possibly a read error. The genes are TRBV6-6 and TRBJ1-3; 7 nucleotides line up with TRBD1. CDR3 length: 12 amino acids. CDR1 is MNHNY, CDR2 SVGAGI, per germline (reference sequence). The CDR3 loop is CASSSEDRPTRF. The CDR3 coding sequence is TGTGCCAGCAGTTCAGAGGACAGGCCGACCAGGTTT.

This clonotype turned up a few times. The chain recombines TRBV28 with TRBJ2-5; D remains ambiguous. CDR3 length equals 13 residues. Trimming shortened V by 4 bases and J by 2 bases, and 8 bases separated the two germline ends. Per the germline V gene, CDR1 is MDHEN and CDR2 is SYDVKM. CDR3 residues: CASSYVGQETQYF. CDR3 DNA: TGTGCCAGCAGTTATGTGGGGCAAGAGACCCAGTACTTC.